Included here is one TCR beta chain sequence, with context. The target antigen is unknown. The data are from a study of T cell repertoires in cytomegalovirus infection. The V and J ends lost 1 base and 1 base respectively, with 11 bases between them. There are 15 residues in the CDR3. Germline CDR1 reads SEHNR; CDR2 reads FQNEAQ (reference sequence). TCRdb called the reads again in MiXCR, with one record for every CDR3 protein. The table has over 55,000 distinct CDR3 sequences, 20% to 25% seen once. This TCR was sampled from a human donor in good health (CMV status not recorded). Some clones in this sample may be carry-over from other donors' samples. This specimen was CD8+ T cells from cultured PBMCs, taken from culture after CMV antigen stimulation. The chain combines TRBV7-9 with TRBJ2-7; no clear D. The DNA for the CDR3 is TGTGCCAGCAGCTTAGTAGGGAACAGATCCTACGAGCAGTACTTC. Protein sequence: CASSLVGNRSYEQYF.